This entry features one T cell receptor (beta chain) sequence. Its antigen is not identified. The sample belongs to a study of human T cells and chemical hapten exposure. J gave up 5 bases and V 1 base, and 5 bases lay outside the gene matches. This CDR3 region has 15 residues. CDR1 is SGHNT and CDR2 is YENEEA in the germline V gene. As for time point: pre-sensitization, week 0. The treatment here: therapeutic diphenylcyclopropenone sensitization with weekly scalp DPC. The study's findings and limits: The formation of large CDR3 similarity clusters by expanded TCRs significantly exceeded that of controls. In the PT1 data, expanded TCR counts showed a positive correlation with patch test score.

TCRdb used MiXCR to reprocess the RACE reads, holding one entry per CDR3 protein. The sample holds tens of thousands of distinct CDR3 sequences; 14% are singletons and the top ten take roughly 4.6%. V usage is TRBV11-3 and J usage is TRBJ1-1; 9 bases are shared with TRBD1. The sequence derives from a woman aged 45-60 years with alopecia areata. Some clones in this sample may be carry-over from other donors' samples. This specimen consisted of whole blood, obtained in connection with sensitization to the hapten diphenylcyclopropenone (DPC). CDR3 DNA: TGTGCCAGCAGCTTAGGTGAACAGGGGGCGACTGAAGCTTTCTTT. This codes for CASSLGEQGATEAFF. Based on the CDR3 plus reference TRBV11-3 and TRBJ1-1, the full variable domain is EAGVVQSPRYKIIEKKQPVAFWCNPISGHNTLYWYLQNLGQGPELLIRYENEEAVDDSQLPKDRFSAERLKGVDSTLKIQPAELGDSAVYLCASSLGEQGATEAFFGQGTRLTVV.